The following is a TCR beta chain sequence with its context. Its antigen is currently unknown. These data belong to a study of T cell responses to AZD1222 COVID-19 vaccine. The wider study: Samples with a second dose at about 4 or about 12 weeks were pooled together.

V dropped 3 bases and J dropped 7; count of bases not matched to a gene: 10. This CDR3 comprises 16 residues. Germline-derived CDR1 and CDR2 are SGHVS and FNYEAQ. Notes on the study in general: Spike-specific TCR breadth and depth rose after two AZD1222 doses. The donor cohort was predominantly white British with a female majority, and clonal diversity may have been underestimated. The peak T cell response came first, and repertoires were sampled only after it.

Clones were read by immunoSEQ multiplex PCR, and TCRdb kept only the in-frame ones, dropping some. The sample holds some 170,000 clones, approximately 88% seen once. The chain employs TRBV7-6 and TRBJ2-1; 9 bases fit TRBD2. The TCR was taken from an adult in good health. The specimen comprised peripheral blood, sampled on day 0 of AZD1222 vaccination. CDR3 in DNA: TGTGCCAGCAGCTTCACCGGGACTAGCCTATCTAATGAGCAGTTCTTC. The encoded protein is CASSFTGTSLSNEQFF.